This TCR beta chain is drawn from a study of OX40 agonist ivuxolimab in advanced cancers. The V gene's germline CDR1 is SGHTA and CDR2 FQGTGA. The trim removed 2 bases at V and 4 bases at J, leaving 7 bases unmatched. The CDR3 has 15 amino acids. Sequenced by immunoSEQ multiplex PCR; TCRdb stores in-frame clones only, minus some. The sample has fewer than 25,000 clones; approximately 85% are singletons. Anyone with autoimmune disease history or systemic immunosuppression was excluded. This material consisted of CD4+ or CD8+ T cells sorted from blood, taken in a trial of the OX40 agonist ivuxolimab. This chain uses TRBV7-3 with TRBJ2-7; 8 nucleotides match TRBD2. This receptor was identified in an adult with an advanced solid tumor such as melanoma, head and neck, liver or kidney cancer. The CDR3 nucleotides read TGTGCCAGCAGCTTAGCAACGGGAGGGGGTTACGAGCAGTACTTC. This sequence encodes CASSLATGGGYEQYF.